This paragraph covers one T cell receptor (beta chain) sequence. CDR3 length: 14 amino acids. Germline V CDR1 and CDR2: LGHDT, YNNKEL (reference sequence). Trimming took 2 bases from V and 4 from J; bases not matched to a gene: 0. The data derive from a study of blood T cell repertoires in COVID-19. Study context: Samples representing acute and convalescent COVID-19 were sourced from the United States, Italy and Spain. T cells, B-cell-depleted T cells, or PBMCs provided the cDNA or gDNA that served as material.

Original data processing: Reference gene primers were amplified, and this amplification served to estimate nucleated cell counts. Sequencing used immunoSEQ multiplex PCR; TCRdb keeps in-frame clones, though not all of them. V and J calls and clone size are copied from that table; D and trimming were computed from the DNA. The sample records 130,000 or so clones, 84% being singletons. Sequencing was performed on peripheral blood. V is TRBV3-1 (or the pseudogene TRBV3-2) and J is TRBJ2-2; 8 bases match TRBD2. This clonotype was obtained from a woman aged 55-75 years with acute or convalescent COVID-19. DNA for the CDR3: TGTGCCAGCAGCCAACTAGCGGGCACCGGGGAGCTGTTTTTT. Translation gives CASSQLAGTGELFF.